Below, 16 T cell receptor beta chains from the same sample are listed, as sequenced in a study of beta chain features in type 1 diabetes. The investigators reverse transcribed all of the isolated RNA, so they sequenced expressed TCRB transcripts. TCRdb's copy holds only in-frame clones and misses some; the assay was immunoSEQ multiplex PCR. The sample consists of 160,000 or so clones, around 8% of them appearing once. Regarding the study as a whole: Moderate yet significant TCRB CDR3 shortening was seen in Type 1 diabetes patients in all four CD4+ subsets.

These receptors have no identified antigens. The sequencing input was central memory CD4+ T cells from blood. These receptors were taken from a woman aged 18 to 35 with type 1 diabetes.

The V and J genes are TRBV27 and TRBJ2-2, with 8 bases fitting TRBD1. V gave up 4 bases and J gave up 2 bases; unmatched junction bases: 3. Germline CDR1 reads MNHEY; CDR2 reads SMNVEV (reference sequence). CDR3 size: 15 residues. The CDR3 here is CASSWDRFNTGELFF. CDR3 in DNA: TGTGCCAGCAGTTGGGACAGGTTCAACACCGGGGAGCTGTTTTTT.

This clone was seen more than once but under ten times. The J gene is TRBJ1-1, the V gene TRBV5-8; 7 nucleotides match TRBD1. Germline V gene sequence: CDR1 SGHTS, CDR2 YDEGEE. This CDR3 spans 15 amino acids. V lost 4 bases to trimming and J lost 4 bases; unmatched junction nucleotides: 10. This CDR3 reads CASSLGTAEGTEAFF. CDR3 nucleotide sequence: TGTGCCAGCAGCCTTGGGACAGCCGAGGGCACTGAAGCTTTCTTT.

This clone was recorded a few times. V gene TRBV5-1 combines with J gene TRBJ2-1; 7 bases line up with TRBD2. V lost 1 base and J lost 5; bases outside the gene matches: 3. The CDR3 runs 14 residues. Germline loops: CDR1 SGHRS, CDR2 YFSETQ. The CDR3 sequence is CASSLWSGDNEQFF. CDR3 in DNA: TGCGCCAGCAGCTTGTGGAGCGGGGACAATGAGCAGTTCTTC.

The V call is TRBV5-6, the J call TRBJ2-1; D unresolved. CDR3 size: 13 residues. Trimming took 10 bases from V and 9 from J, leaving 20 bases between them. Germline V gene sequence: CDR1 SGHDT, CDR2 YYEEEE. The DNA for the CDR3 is TGTGCCCGCGAGAGGATACGACGCAGTGAGCAGTTCTTC. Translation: CARERIRRSEQFF.

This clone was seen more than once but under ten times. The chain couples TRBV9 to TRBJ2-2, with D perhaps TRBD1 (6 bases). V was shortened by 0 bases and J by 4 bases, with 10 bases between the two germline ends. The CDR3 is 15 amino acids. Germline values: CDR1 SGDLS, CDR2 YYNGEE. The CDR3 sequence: CASSVGTVGTGELFF. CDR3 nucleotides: TGTGCCAGCAGCGTAGGGACAGTGGGCACCGGGGAGCTGTTTTTT.

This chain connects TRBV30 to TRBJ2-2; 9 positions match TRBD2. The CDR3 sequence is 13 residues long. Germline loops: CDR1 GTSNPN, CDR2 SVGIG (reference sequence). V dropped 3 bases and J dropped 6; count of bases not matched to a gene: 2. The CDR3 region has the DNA TGTGCCTGGAGGGGGACTAGCCCCGGGGAGCTGTTTTTT. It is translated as CAWRGTSPGELFF.

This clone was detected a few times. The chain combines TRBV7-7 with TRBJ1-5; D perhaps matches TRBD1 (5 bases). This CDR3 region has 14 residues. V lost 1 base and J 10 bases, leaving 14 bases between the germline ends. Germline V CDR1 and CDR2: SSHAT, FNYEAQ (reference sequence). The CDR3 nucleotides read TGTGCCAGCAGCTTAGAGGCCGTAACAGGACCCCAGCATTTT. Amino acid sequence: CASSLEAVTGPQHF.

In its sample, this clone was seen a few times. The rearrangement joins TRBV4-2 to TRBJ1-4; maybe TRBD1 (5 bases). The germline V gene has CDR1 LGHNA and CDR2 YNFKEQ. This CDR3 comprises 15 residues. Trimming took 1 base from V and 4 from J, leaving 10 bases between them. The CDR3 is CASSQVGGSNEKLFF. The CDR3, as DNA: TGTGCCAGCAGCCAAGTGGGGGGGAGTAATGAAAAACTGTTTTTT.

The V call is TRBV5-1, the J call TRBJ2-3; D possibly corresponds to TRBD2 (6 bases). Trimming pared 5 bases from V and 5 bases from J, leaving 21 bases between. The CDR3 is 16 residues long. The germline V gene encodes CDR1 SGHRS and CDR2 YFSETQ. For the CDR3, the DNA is TGCGCCAGCAGTTCGGGTGGGAGCCACGGGAGAGATACGCAGTATTTT. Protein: CASSSGGSHGRDTQYF.

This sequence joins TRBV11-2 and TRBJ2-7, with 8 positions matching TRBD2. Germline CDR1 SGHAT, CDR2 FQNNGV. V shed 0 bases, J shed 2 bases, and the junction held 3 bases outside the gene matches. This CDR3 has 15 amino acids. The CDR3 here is CASSLDFGRAYEQYF. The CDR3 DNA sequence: TGTGCCAGCAGCTTAGATTTCGGGAGGGCCTACGAGCAGTACTTC. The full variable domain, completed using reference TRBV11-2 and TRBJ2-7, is EAGVAQSPRYKIIEKRQSVAFWCNPISGHATLYWYQQILGQGPKLLIQFQNNGVVDDSQLPKDRFSAERLKGVDSTLKIQPAKLEDSAVYLCASSLDFGRAYEQYFGPGTRLTVT.

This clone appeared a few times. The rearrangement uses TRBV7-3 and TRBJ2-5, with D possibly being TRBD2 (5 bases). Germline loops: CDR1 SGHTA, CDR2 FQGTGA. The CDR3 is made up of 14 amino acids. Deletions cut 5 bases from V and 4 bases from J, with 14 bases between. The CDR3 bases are TGTGCCAGCAGCCCAGAGGGCCGGGGAGAGACCCAGTACTTC. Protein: CASSPEGRGETQYF.

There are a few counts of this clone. The DNA for the CDR3 is TGTGCCAGCAGCCCGCGGACGGGATTTGGTAGCAATCAGCCCCAGCATTTT. Protein sequence: CASSPRTGFGSNQPQHF. This chain uses TRBV7-2 with TRBJ1-5, with no clear D. There are 17 residues in the CDR3. Germline V CDR1 and CDR2: SGHTA, FQGNSA. The ends were cut back, 5 bases at V and 0 bases at J, with 17 bases in the middle.

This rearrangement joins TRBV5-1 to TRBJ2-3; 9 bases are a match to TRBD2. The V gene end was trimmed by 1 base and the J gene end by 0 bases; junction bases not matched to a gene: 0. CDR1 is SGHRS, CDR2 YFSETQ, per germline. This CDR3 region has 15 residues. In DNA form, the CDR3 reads TGCGCCAGCAGCTTGACTAGCGGGAGCACAGATACGCAGTATTTT. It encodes CASSLTSGSTDTQYF.

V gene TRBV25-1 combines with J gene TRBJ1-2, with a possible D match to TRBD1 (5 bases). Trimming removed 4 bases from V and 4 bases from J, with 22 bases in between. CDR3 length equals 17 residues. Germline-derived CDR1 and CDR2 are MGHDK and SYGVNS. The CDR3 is CASSGPGTEGLLYGYTF. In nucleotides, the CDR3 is TGTGCCAGCAGTGGGCCGGGGACGGAGGGCCTCCTCTATGGCTACACCTTC.

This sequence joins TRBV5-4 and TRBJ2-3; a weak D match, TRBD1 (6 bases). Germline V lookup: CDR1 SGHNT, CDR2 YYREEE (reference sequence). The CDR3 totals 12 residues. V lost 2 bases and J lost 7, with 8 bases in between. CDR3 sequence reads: CASSLQGNTQYF. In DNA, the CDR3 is TGTGCCAGCAGCTTACAGGGAAATACGCAGTATTTT.

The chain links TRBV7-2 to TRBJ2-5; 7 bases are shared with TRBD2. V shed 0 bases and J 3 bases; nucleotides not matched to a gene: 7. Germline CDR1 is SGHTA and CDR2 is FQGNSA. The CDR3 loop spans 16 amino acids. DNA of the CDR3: TGTGCCAGCAGCTTAGCTGGCGGGAGTGTGGAAGAGACCCAGTACTTC. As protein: CASSLAGGSVEETQYF.